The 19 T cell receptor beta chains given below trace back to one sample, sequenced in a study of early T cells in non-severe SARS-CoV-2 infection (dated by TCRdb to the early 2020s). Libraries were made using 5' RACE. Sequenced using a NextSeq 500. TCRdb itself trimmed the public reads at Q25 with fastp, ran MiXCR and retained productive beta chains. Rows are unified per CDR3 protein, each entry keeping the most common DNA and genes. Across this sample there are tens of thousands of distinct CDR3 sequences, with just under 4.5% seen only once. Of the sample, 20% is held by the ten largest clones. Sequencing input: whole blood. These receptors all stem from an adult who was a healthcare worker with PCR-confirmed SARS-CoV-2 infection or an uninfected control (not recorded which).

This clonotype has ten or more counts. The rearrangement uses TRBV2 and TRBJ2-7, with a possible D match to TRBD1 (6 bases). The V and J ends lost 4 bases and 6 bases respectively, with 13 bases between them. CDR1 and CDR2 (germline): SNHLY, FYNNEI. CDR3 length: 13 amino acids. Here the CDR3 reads CASSATGTGEQYF. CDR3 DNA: TGTGCCAGCAGTGCGACAGGAACGGGCGAGCAGTACTTC. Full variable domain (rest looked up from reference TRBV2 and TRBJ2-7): EPEVTQTPSHQVTQMGQEVILRCVPISNHLYFYWYRQILGQKVEFLVSFYNNEISEKSEIFDDQFSVERPDGSNFTLKIRSTKLEDSAMYFCASSATGTGEQYFGPGTRLTVT.

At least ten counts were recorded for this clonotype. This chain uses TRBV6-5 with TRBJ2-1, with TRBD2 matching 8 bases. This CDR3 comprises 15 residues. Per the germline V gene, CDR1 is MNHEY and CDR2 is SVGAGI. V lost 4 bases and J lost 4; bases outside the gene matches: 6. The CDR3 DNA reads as TGTGCCAGCAGTTCCTTACTAGCGGAGTACAATGAGCAGTTCTTC. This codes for CASSSLLAEYNEQFF.

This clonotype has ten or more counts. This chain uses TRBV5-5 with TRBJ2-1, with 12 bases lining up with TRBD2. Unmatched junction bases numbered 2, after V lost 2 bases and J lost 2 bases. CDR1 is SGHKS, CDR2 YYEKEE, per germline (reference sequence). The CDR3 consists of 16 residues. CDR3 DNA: TGTGCCAGCAGCTTAGGACTAGCGGGGACCTACAATGAGCAGTTCTTC. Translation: CASSLGLAGTYNEQFF.

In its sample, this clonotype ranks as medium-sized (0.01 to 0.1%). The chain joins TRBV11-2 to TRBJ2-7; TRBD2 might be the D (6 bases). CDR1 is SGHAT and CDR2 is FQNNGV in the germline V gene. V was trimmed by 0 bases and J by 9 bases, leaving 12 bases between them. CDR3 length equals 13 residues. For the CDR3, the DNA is TGTGCCAGCAGCTTAGAAGGTGCGGGAAGGCAGTACTTC. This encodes CASSLEGAGRQYF.

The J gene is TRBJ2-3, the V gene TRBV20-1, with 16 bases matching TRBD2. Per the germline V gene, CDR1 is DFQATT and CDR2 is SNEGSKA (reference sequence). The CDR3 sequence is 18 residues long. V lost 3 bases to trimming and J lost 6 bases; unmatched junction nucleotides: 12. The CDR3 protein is CSASLGVPGLAGGDTQYF. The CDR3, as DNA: TGCAGTGCTAGTCTGGGGGTCCCGGGACTAGCGGGAGGGGATACGCAGTATTTT.

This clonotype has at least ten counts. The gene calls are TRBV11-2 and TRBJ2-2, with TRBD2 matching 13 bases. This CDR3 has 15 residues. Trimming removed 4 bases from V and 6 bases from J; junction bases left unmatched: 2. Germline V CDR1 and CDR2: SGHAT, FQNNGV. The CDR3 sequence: CASSWTSGGSGELFF. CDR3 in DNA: TGTGCCAGCAGCTGGACTAGCGGGGGATCCGGGGAGCTGTTTTTT.

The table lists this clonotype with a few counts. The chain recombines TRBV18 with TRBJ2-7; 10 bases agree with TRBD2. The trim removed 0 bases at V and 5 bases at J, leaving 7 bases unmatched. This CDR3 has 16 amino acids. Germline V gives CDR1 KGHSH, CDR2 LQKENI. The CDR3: CASSPPRLAGVDEQYF. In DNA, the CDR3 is TGTGCCAGCTCACCACCTCGGCTAGCGGGAGTCGACGAGCAGTACTTC.

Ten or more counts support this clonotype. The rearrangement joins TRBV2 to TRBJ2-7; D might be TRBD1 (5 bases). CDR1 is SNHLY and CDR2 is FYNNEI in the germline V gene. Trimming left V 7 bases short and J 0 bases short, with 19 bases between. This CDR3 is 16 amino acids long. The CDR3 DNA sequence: TGTGCCAGCACTCTAGGGGCGCCCCACCCCTCCTACGAGCAGTACTTC. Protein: CASTLGAPHPSYEQYF.

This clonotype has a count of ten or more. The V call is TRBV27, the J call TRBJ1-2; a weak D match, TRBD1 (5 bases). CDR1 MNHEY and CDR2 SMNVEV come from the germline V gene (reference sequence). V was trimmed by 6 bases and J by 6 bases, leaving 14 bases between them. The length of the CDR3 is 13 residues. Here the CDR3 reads CASSRAGTNGYTF. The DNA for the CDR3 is TGTGCCAGCAGCCGGGCCGGGACTAATGGCTACACCTTC.

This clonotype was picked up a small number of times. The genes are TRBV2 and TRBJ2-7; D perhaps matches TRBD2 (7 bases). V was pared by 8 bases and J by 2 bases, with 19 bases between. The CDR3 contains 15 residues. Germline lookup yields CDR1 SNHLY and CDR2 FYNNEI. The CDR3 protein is CASDGGGGAAYEQYF. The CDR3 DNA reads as TGTGCCAGCGATGGGGGAGGGGGAGCCGCCTACGAGCAGTACTTC.

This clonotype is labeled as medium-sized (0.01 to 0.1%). This CDR3 reads CASSQEIGGERFSYEQYF. CDR3 DNA sequence: TGCGCCAGCAGCCAAGAAATAGGGGGAGAGCGGTTTTCCTACGAGCAGTACTTC. The chain has TRBV4-1 and TRBJ2-7, with a possible D match to TRBD1 (6 bases). This CDR3 contains 18 residues. Germline CDR1 and CDR2: MGHRA and YSYEKL. Deletions cut 0 bases from V and 1 base from J, with 19 bases between.

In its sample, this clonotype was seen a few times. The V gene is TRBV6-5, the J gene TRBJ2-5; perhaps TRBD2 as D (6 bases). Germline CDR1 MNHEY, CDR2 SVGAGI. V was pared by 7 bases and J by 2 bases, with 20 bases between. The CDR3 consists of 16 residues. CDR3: CASTAGWGSGQETQYF. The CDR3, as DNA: TGTGCCAGCACCGCCGGGTGGGGTAGCGGACAAGAGACCCAGTACTTC.

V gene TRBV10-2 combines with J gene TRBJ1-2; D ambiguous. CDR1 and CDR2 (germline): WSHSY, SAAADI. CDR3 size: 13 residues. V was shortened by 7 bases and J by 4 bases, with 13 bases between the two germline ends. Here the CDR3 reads CASIGQPSYGYTF. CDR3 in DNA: TGCGCCAGCATCGGGCAACCTTCCTATGGCTACACCTTC.

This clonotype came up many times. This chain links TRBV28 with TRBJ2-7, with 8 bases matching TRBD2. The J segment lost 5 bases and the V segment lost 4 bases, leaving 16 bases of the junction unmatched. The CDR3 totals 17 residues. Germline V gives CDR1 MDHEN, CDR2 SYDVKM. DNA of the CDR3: TGTGCCAGCAGTTCGGGGGGGATGGTTGCGGCGGGAGACGAGCAGTACTTC. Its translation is CASSSGGMVAAGDEQYF.

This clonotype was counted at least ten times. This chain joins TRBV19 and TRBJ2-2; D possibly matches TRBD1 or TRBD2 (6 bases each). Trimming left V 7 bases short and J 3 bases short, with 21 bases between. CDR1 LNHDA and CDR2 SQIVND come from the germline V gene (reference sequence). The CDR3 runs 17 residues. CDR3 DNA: TGTGCCAGTACGATGAGGCGGGACACCACCTACACCGGGGAGCTGTTTTTT. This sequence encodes CASTMRRDTTYTGELFF.

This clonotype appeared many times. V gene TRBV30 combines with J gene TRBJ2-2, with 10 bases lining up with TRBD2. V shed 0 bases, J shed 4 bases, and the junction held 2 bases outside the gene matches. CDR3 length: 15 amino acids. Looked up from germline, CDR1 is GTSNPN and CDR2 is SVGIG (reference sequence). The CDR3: CAWSVPSGSTGELFF. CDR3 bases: TGTGCCTGGAGTGTACCTAGCGGGAGCACCGGGGAGCTGTTTTTT.

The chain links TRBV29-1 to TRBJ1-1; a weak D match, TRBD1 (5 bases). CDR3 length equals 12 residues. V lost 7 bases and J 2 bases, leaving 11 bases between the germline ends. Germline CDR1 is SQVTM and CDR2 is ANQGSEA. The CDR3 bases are TGCAGCGGCCTGACAGACAACACTGAAGCTTTCTTT. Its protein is CSGLTDNTEAFF.

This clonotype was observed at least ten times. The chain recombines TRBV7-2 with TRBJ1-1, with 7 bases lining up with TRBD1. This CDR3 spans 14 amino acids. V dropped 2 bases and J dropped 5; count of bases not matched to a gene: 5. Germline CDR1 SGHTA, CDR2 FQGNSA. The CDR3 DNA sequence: TGTGCCAGCAGCTTACAGACAGGGAAGACTGAAGCTTTCTTT. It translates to CASSLQTGKTEAFF.

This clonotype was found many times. This chain's CDR3 is CAISPGTSGDTQYF. CDR3 DNA: TGTGCCATCAGCCCTGGGACTAGCGGAGATACGCAGTATTTT. The chain has TRBV10-3 and TRBJ2-3; TRBD2 matches 11 bases. The CDR3 length is 14 residues. Germline lookup yields CDR1 ENHRY and CDR2 SYGVKD. J was trimmed by 5 bases and V by 6 bases; bases with no gene match: 4.